Listed below are T cell receptor beta chains from one sample, sequenced in a study of cytomegalovirus exposure and HLA in healthy donors. Measured with immunoSEQ multiplex PCR; TCRdb has only the in-frame clones, and not every one. The repertoire includes about 190,000 clones, 70% to 90% of them detected once, and approximately 1.9% sits in the top ten. Material: PBMCs. Every receptor here comes from a woman in her late teens or twenties in good health and CMV-seronegative. CDR3s include the opening cysteine and the closing phenylalanine or tryptophan. Each record gives: V gene, clone size, D gene, CDR3 length, J gene, CDR3 protein, CDR3 DNA. The D gene is left open where the match is weak. Clone size is shown for a subset of rows, as once, few, many or a class of expanded clone.

>TRBV27|-|TRBD1|15|TRBJ2-1
CASSFGTGPYNEQFF
TGTGCCAGCAGCTTCGGGACAGGGCCCTACAATGAGCAGTTCTTC
>TRBV4-2|-|TRBD2|17|TRBJ2-1
CASSQDVSGAEYNEQFF
TGTGCCAGCAGCCAAGATGTAAGCGGGGCGGAATACAATGAGCAGTTCTTC
>TRBV7-3|-|-|13|TRBJ2-7
CASSPLGAGEQYF
TGTGCCAGCAGCCCGCTAGGGGCCGGGGAGCAGTACTTC
>TRBV6-6|-|TRBD2|14|TRBJ2-5
CAIRGLAGQETQYF
TGTGCCATCCGAGGACTAGCGGGACAAGAGACCCAGTACTTC
>TRBV7-6|-|-|17|TRBJ2-2
CASSLASEGGNTGELFF
TGTGCCAGCAGCTTAGCTTCTGAAGGGGGAAACACCGGGGAGCTGTTTTTT
>TRBV11-2|-|-|16|TRBJ1-4
CASRGGAGALNEKLFF
TGTGCCAGCAGGGGGGGGGCGGGGGCCCTTAATGAAAAACTGTTTTTT
>TRBV2|-|TRBD1|15|TRBJ1-5
CASSEETGGDQPQHF
TGTGCCAGCAGTGAAGAGACAGGGGGTGATCAGCCCCAGCATTTT
>TRBV7-2|-|TRBD1|18|TRBJ1-4
CASSKLDRSLATNEKLFF
TGTGCCAGCAGCAAATTGGACAGGAGCCTCGCAACTAATGAAAAACTGTTTTTT
>TRBV4-1|-|-|15|TRBJ1-5
CASSRLGSSNQPQHF
TGCGCCAGCAGCCGACTTGGTAGTAGCAATCAGCCCCAGCATTTT
>TRBV30|-|-|13|TRBJ1-1
CAWRTGLNTEAFF
TGTGCCTGGAGAACAGGGTTGAACACTGAAGCTTTCTTT
>TRBV6-4|few|-|15|TRBJ2-3
CASSDVQGSTDTQYF
TGTGCCAGCAGTGACGTCCAGGGGAGCACAGATACGCAGTATTTT
>TRBV6-6|-|TRBD2|14|TRBJ2-7
CASSPRGLSYEQYF
TGCGCCAGCAGTCCGAGGGGACTATCCTACGAGCAGTACTTC
>TRBV4-2|once|TRBD2|16|TRBJ2-3
CASSGLAGGPADTQYF
TGTGCCAGCTCGGGACTAGCGGGAGGGCCGGCAGATACGCAGTATTTT
>TRBV29-1|-|-|13|TRBJ2-7
CSVGEGGAYEQYF
TGCAGCGTCGGCGAGGGAGGTGCCTACGAGCAGTACTTC
>TRBV7-9|-|-|17|TRBJ2-1
CASSLGFETVSYNEQFF
TGTGCCAGCAGCTTAGGGTTCGAGACTGTATCCTACAATGAGCAGTTCTTC
>TRBV5-1|-|TRBD2|16|TRBJ2-3
CASSQLRGGPTDTQYF
TGCGCCAGCAGCCAGCTCCGGGGGGGCCCGACAGATACGCAGTATTTT
>TRBV2|medium-sized|-|15|TRBJ1-5
CASRKQVYSNQPQHF
TGTGCCAGCAGAAAACAGGTCTATAGCAATCAGCCCCAGCATTTT
>TRBV28|-|-|13|TRBJ1-4
CASSPGATEKLFF
TGTGCCAGCAGTCCAGGGGCGACGGAAAAACTGTTTTTT
>TRBV29-1|-|TRBD1|16|TRBJ1-2
CSVTIRTGYRDYGYTF
TGCAGCGTTACCATCCGGACAGGGTATCGAGACTATGGCTACACCTTC
>TRBV19|-|-|16|TRBJ1-2
CASSIDFTASGYGYTF
TGTGCCAGTAGTATAGATTTTACCGCCTCGGGCTATGGCTACACCTTC
>TRBV9|once|TRBD2|16|TRBJ2-3
CASSVLAGGGTDTQYF
TGTGCCAGCAGCGTCCTAGCGGGAGGGGGCACAGATACGCAGTATTTT
>TRBV5-4|-|TRBD1|16|TRBJ1-1
CASSLAGSGGNTEAFF
TGTGCCAGCAGCTTGGCCGGTTCAGGGGGGAACACTGAAGCTTTCTTT
>TRBV7-9|-|-|13|TRBJ1-1
CASLLGGNTEAFF
TGTGCCAGCCTACTGGGGGGGAACACTGAAGCTTTCTTT
>TRBV7-8|-|TRBD1|17|TRBJ2-1
CASSQNRGPTPYNEQFF
TGTGCCAGCAGCCAAAACAGGGGTCCTACTCCCTACAATGAGCAGTTCTTC
>TRBV27|-|TRBD1|17|TRBJ1-1
CASSIIGPTGPNTEAFF
TGTGCCAGCAGTATTATTGGGCCGACAGGGCCGAACACTGAAGCTTTCTTT
>TRBV6-5|-|-|15|TRBJ1-3
CASSSTVISGNTIYF
TGTGCCAGCAGTTCTACAGTGATCTCTGGAAACACCATATATTTT
>TRBV4-2|-|TRBD2|14|TRBJ2-7
CASSQDGGAYEQYF
TGTGCCAGCAGCCAAGACGGGGGGGCCTACGAGCAGTACTTC
>TRBV28|-|-|15|TRBJ1-2
CASSLRTWSDYGYTF
TGTGCCAGCAGTTTAAGGACTTGGAGTGACTATGGCTACACCTTC